A single sample gave rise to the 20 T cell receptor beta chains below, sequenced in a study of patients and donors after allogeneic stem cell transplantation. Via MiXCR, TCRdb re-called the RT-PCR reads, giving one row per CDR3 protein. The table has fewer than 250,000 distinct CDR3 sequences, roughly 15% seen once. The sequencing input was blood, either unsorted or a sorted T cell fraction (not recorded which). The receptors come from a human donor who was either an allogeneic HSCT recipient or a stem cell or donor lymphocyte infusion donor (not recorded which). It is not recorded whose cells these are; they may come from a transplant donor.

The table lists this clonotype with many counts. The rearrangement joins TRBV6-6 to TRBJ2-1, with D unresolved. The CDR3 covers 13 residues. Trimming stripped 5 bases from V and 4 bases from J, with 9 bases between. Germline loops: CDR1 MNHNY, CDR2 SVGAGI (reference sequence). This chain's CDR3 is CASSPNVYNEQFF. As DNA, the CDR3 is TGTGCCAGCAGTCCAAATGTGTACAATGAGCAGTTCTTC.

V gene TRBV7-2 combines with J gene TRBJ2-5, with D hard to call. V was trimmed by 1 base and J by 4 bases, leaving 13 bases between them. The length of the CDR3 is 15 residues. Germline assignment: CDR1 SGHTA and CDR2 FQGNSA. This CDR3 is CASSLEGLFGETQYF. The CDR3 DNA reads TGTGCCAGCAGCTTAGAAGGGCTATTTGGAGAGACCCAGTACTTC.

V is TRBV11-3 and J is TRBJ2-5; 9 bases agree with TRBD2. V dropped 5 bases and J dropped 2; count of bases not matched to a gene: 9. Germline CDR1 reads SGHNT; CDR2 reads YENEEA. The CDR3 length is 16 residues. The chain's CDR3 is CASSVNPSGAQETQYF. The CDR3 DNA sequence: TGTGCCAGCAGCGTAAATCCTAGCGGGGCTCAAGAGACCCAGTACTTC.

This clonotype was seen at least ten times. This sequence joins TRBV12-3 or TRBV12-4 and TRBJ1-5; a possible D gene is TRBD1 (6 bases). Trimming cost V 2 bases and J 4 bases, with 21 bases left between them. This CDR3 has 18 residues. The CDR3 loop is CASSLMPMGASGNQPQHF. In DNA form, the CDR3 reads TGTGCCAGCAGTTTAATGCCAATGGGGGCCTCTGGGAATCAGCCCCAGCATTTT.

The chain employs TRBV5-6 and TRBJ1-1, with D uncertain. Trimming pared 2 bases from V and 2 bases from J, leaving 10 bases between. The CDR3 has 14 amino acids. CDR1 is SGHDT and CDR2 is YYEEEE in the germline V gene. The CDR3 sequence is CASSLPHYNTEAFF. The CDR3 DNA reads as TGTGCCAGCAGCTTACCCCATTACAACACTGAAGCTTTCTTT.

This chain uses TRBV10-3 with TRBJ1-2; D is undetermined. Germline CDR1 ENHRY, CDR2 SYGVKD. V gave up 2 bases and J gave up 8 bases, with 9 bases separating them. CDR3 size: 12 residues. CDR3 bases: TGTGCCATCAGTGAGATAAGGGAGGGCTACACCTTC. It is translated as CAISEIREGYTF.

The gene calls are TRBV3-1 and TRBJ1-2, with D tentatively TRBD1 (5 bases). Germline-derived CDR1 and CDR2 are LGHDT and YNNKEL (reference sequence). Trimming cost V 1 base and J 5 bases, with 14 bases left between them. The CDR3 sequence is 15 residues long. In DNA form, the CDR3 reads TGTGCCAGCAGCCAAGGGCCCGGGACGGCATATGGCTACACCTTC. Amino acids: CASSQGPGTAYGYTF.

The chain combines TRBV30 with TRBJ1-5; TRBD1 matches 7 bases. V dropped 1 base and J dropped 1; count of bases not matched to a gene: 4. Germline-derived CDR1 and CDR2 are GTSNPN and SVGIG (reference sequence). This CDR3 region has 15 residues. The CDR3 DNA reads TGTGCCTGGAGTGCCCTGGGACAGAGCAATCAGCCCCAGCATTTT. It specifies CAWSALGQSNQPQHF.

The genes are TRBV19 and TRBJ1-5; D is perhaps TRBD1 (6 bases). The germline V gene encodes CDR1 LNHDA and CDR2 SQIVND (reference sequence). CDR3 length: 14 residues. V gave up 7 bases and J gave up 4 bases, with 14 bases separating them. The CDR3 region is CASTITGSNQPQHF. The CDR3 DNA sequence: TGTGCCAGTACAATTACAGGGTCTAATCAGCCCCAGCATTTT.

In this sample, this clonotype turned up a few times. The V and J genes are TRBV10-3 and TRBJ2-7; possible D gene TRBD1, 5 bases. The length of the CDR3 is 13 residues. Per germline, CDR1 ENHRY and CDR2 SYGVKD. V lost 5 bases, J lost 1 base, and 9 bases lay in between. DNA of the CDR3: TGTGCCATCAGTCCGGACACTTCCTACGAGCAGTACTTC. Its protein product is CAISPDTSYEQYF.

This clonotype was seen a few times. The chain is built from TRBV7-6 and TRBJ2-7; 9 bases agree with TRBD1. The CDR3 covers 16 residues. The junction had 11 bases not matched to a gene; V was cut back by 3 bases and J by 5 bases. CDR1 is SGHVS, CDR2 FNYEAQ, per germline. The CDR3 DNA follows: TGTGCCAGCAGCTTGACCGGTGGGACAGGGAGGAACGAGCAGTACTTC. This translates into CASSLTGGTGRNEQYF.

V is TRBV11-1 and J is TRBJ2-6; D is perhaps TRBD1 (6 bases). CDR1 and CDR2 (germline): SGHAT, FQDESV (reference sequence). V was shortened by 2 bases and J by 3 bases, with 26 bases between the two germline ends. CDR3 length: 21 residues. In DNA form, the CDR3 reads TGTGCCAGCAGCTTAAGGGTCCCCGGGACAACCAAGAGGGTTGGGGCCAACGTCCTGACTTTC. It is translated as CASSLRVPGTTKRVGANVLTF.

This clonotype was recorded many times. J is TRBJ2-7 and V is TRBV9; D perhaps matches TRBD2 (5 bases). Germline CDR1 and CDR2: SGDLS and YYNGEE. The CDR3 contains 14 residues. The V end lost 0 bases, the J end lost 3 bases, and 10 bases lay between the germline ends. The CDR3 DNA follows: TGTGCCAGCAGCGTAGGTAGCGAAAACTACGAGCAGTACTTC. As protein: CASSVGSENYEQYF.

Many counts were recorded for this clonotype. V and J are TRBV29-1 and TRBJ1-1, with D perhaps TRBD1 (6 bases). V was trimmed by 4 bases and J by 3 bases, leaving 9 bases between them. The CDR3 runs 12 residues. CDR1 and CDR2 (germline): SQVTM, ANQGSEA. The CDR3, as DNA: TGCAGCGTTGTCCCAGGGGACACTGAAGCTTTCTTT. The encoded protein is CSVVPGDTEAFF.

This clonotype showed up many times. The CDR3 spells CASSLGGYNQPQHF. CDR3 DNA sequence: TGTGCCAGCAGCTTAGGAGGCTACAATCAGCCCCAGCATTTT. The chain joins TRBV7-8 to TRBJ1-5; D gene uncertain. The CDR3 is 14 residues long. CDR1 is SGHVS, CDR2 FQNEAQ, per germline. Between the trimmed V and J ends, which lost 1 base and 3 bases, there was a span of 7 bases.

The chain has TRBV9 and TRBJ2-7, with no clear D. CDR1 is SGDLS, CDR2 YYNGEE, per germline. V was shortened by 0 bases and J by 0 bases, with 7 bases between the two germline ends. CDR3 length: 14 amino acids. The CDR3 nucleotides are TGTGCCAGCAGCGTAGGAATGGCCTCCTACGAGCAGTACTTC. Its protein is CASSVGMASYEQYF.

In its sample, this clonotype was seen a few times. The chain links TRBV7-2 to TRBJ2-5; 7 positions agree with TRBD1. The CDR3 covers 14 residues. Unmatched junction bases numbered 3, after V lost 5 bases and J lost 0 bases. Germline V gene lookup returns CDR1 SGHTA and CDR2 FQGNSA. This CDR3 is CASSRDRYQETQYF. The CDR3 nucleotides are TGTGCCAGCAGCCGGGACAGATACCAAGAGACCCAGTACTTC.

Only a few counts were recorded for this clonotype. The chain couples TRBV29-1 to TRBJ2-2; perhaps TRBD1 as D (5 bases). Germline CDR1 is SQVTM and CDR2 is ANQGSEA. The CDR3 is made up of 16 amino acids. V shed 0 bases and J shed 10 bases, with 21 bases lying between them. DNA of the CDR3: TGCAGCGTTGAAGATCGTTCGAGAAGGGGTGGGGAGGAGCTGTTTTTT. The encoded protein is CSVEDRSRRGGEELFF.

V gene TRBV5-6 combines with J gene TRBJ2-1; tentatively, D is TRBD1 (5 bases). Germline V CDR1 and CDR2: SGHDT, YYEEEE. The CDR3 totals 11 residues. V was cut by 3 bases and J by 8 bases, with 6 bases left in between. This CDR3 is CASSSQDEQFF. Here the CDR3 DNA reads TGTGCCAGCAGCTCACAGGATGAGCAGTTCTTC.

This clonotype occurred a few times. V is TRBV9 and J is TRBJ2-1; D gene uncertain. Germline V gives CDR1 SGDLS, CDR2 YYNGEE. This CDR3 spans 16 amino acids. Trimming removed 0 bases at V and 0 bases at J, with 10 bases between. In DNA, the CDR3 is TGTGCCAGCAGCGTAGAGGCCTTTAGCTCCTACAATGAGCAGTTCTTC. It translates to CASSVEAFSSYNEQFF.